A single sample gave rise to the 20 T cell receptor beta chains below, sequenced in a study of blood T cell repertoires in COVID-19. Data came from immunoSEQ multiplex PCR; TCRdb stores just in-frame clones and leaves some out. The repertoire holds roughly 190,000 clones, 83% seen once, with about 6% in the top ten. The sequencing input was peripheral blood. The origin of the receptors is a woman aged 40 to 50 with acute or convalescent COVID-19.

The chain joins TRBV7-8 to TRBJ2-3; D possibly corresponds to TRBD2 (6 bases). The length of the CDR3 is 13 residues. Trimming stripped 2 bases from V and 5 bases from J, with 8 bases between. The V gene's germline CDR1 is SGHVS and CDR2 FQNEAQ. DNA for the CDR3: TGTGCCAGCAGCTTACTCGGGGGAGATACGCAGTATTTT. It is translated as CASSLLGGDTQYF.

This chain joins TRBV15 and TRBJ2-7; 10 bases are shared with TRBD2. Germline CDR1 LNHNV, CDR2 YYDKDF (reference sequence). The V segment lost 0 bases and the J segment 6 bases; nucleotides outside the gene matches: 11. This CDR3 contains 17 residues. This CDR3 is CATSRDTSGTSSGEQYF. The CDR3 region has the DNA TGTGCCACCAGCAGAGATACTAGCGGGACATCTTCGGGCGAGCAGTACTTC.

The chain recombines TRBV13 with TRBJ2-3; D is perhaps TRBD2 (5 bases). Trimming removed 5 bases at V and 1 base at J, with 7 bases between. This CDR3 is built from 13 residues. Germline V lookup: CDR1 PRHDT, CDR2 FYEKMQ (reference sequence). CDR3 loop: CASSVGGTDTQYF. The CDR3 nucleotides read TGTGCCAGCAGCGTGGGAGGCACAGATACGCAGTATTTT. Variable domain in full (rest from reference TRBV13 and TRBJ2-3): AAGVIQSPRHLIKEKRETATLKCYPIPRHDTVYWYQQGPGQDPQFLISFYEKMQSDKGSIPDRFSAQQFSDYHSELNMSSLELGDSALYFCASSVGGTDTQYFGPGTRLTVL.

The gene calls are TRBV30 and TRBJ2-1; tentatively, D is TRBD2 (6 bases). The CDR3 has 12 residues. Germline V gene data show CDR1 as GTSNPN and CDR2 as SVGIG (reference sequence). V gave up 7 bases and J gave up 4 bases, with 11 bases separating them. CDR3 protein: CAFSRGYNEQFF. For the CDR3, the DNA is TGTGCCTTTTCACGGGGGTACAATGAGCAGTTCTTC.

The chain couples TRBV28 to TRBJ1-2; 7 bases match TRBD1. J gave up 6 bases and V 6 bases, and 7 bases lay outside the gene matches. Germline V CDR1 and CDR2: MDHEN, SYDVKM. This CDR3 has 13 residues. The CDR3 sequence: CASRPGQSDGYTF. CDR3 sequence (DNA): TGTGCCAGCAGACCGGGACAGAGCGATGGCTACACCTTC.

The chain uses TRBV27 and TRBJ2-7; 7 bases align to TRBD1. Germline CDR1 reads MNHEY; CDR2 reads SMNVEV (reference sequence). This CDR3 contains 16 residues. Trimming at V came to 6 bases and at J to 1 base, leaving 12 bases not matched to a gene. The CDR3 DNA is TGTGCCAGCAGACCAGCCGGGACAGCTTTTTCCTACGAGCAGTACTTC. Encoded protein: CASRPAGTAFSYEQYF.

This clone occurred once. The J gene is TRBJ2-1, the V gene TRBV10-3, with D unclear. Germline V gene data show CDR1 as ENHRY and CDR2 as SYGVKD. This CDR3 spans 14 amino acids. The V end was cut by 0 bases, the J end by 3 bases, with 6 bases between. The CDR3 coding sequence is TGTGCCATCAGTGAGTCGGCTCACTACAATGAGCAGTTCTTC. Translated: CAISESAHYNEQFF.

A few counts support this clone. The rearrangement links TRBV27 to TRBJ2-7; 9 bases are a match to TRBD2. The CDR3 loop spans 15 amino acids. Germline V gene lookup returns CDR1 MNHEY and CDR2 SMNVEV (reference sequence). V lost 2 bases to trimming and J lost 3 bases; unmatched junction nucleotides: 5. The CDR3 nucleotides are TGTGCCAGCAGTTTAGCGGGAGGGAGTGGCTACGAGCAGTACTTC. It yields the protein CASSLAGGSGYEQYF.

V usage is TRBV6-5 and J usage is TRBJ1-3, with D tentatively TRBD1 (5 bases). The CDR3 runs 15 residues. The germline gives CDR1 MNHEY, CDR2 SVGAGI. V was trimmed by 6 bases and J by 0 bases, leaving 12 bases between them. The CDR3 here is CASRGGYSSGNTIYF. For the CDR3, the DNA is TGTGCCAGCAGGGGGGGGTATAGCTCTGGAAACACCATATATTTT.

The chain is built from TRBV6-6 and TRBJ2-7, with 7 bases lining up with TRBD1. The germline V gene has CDR1 MNHNY and CDR2 SVGAGI (reference sequence). Trimming at V came to 2 bases and at J to 4 bases, leaving 5 bases not matched to a gene. This CDR3 has 14 residues. CDR3 DNA sequence: TGTGCCAGCAGTTACATAGGGGGCTGGTACGAGCAGTACTTC. This gives the protein CASSYIGGWYEQYF.

The chain recombines TRBV5-1 with TRBJ1-2; D may be TRBD1 (6 bases). V was shortened by 0 bases and J by 8 bases, with 17 bases between the two germline ends. The CDR3 is 15 amino acids. Germline V gene lookup returns CDR1 SGHRS and CDR2 YFSETQ. The CDR3 DNA sequence: TGCGCCAGCAGCTTGGTGGGGACCAGGGGCCTGGGCTACACCTTC. Protein: CASSLVGTRGLGYTF.

This sequence joins TRBV7-8 and TRBJ1-2; 7 nucleotides match TRBD1. The CDR3 runs to 13 residues. V dropped 6 bases and J dropped 6; count of bases not matched to a gene: 7. The germline CDR1 and CDR2 sequences are SGHVS and FQNEAQ. CDR3 coding DNA: TGTGCCAGCAGGCAAGGAGGGGGCCATGGCTACACCTTC. Translating gives CASRQGGGHGYTF.

A single count supports this clone. The chain employs TRBV15 and TRBJ1-3, with 7 bases lining up with TRBD1. CDR1 LNHNV and CDR2 YYDKDF come from the germline V gene (reference sequence). The CDR3 runs to 16 residues. V was clipped by 5 bases and J by 2 bases; unmatched bases: 9. The CDR3 is CATSVDDRDPGNTIYF. The CDR3 DNA reads as TGTGCCACCAGCGTCGACGACAGGGACCCTGGAAACACCATATATTTT. Combining the CDR3 with reference TRBV15 and TRBJ1-3 gives the whole variable domain DAMVIQNPRYQVTQFGKPVTLSCSQTLNHNVMYWYQQKSSQAPKLLFHYYDKDFNNEADTPDNFQSRRPNTSFCFLDIRSPGLGDTAMYLCATSVDDRDPGNTIYFGEGSWLTVV.

The chain couples TRBV6-5 to TRBJ1-1, with D unclear. Trimming shortened V by 2 bases and J by 1 base, and 11 bases separated the two germline ends. Germline CDR1 is MNHEY and CDR2 is SVGAGI. The CDR3 runs 15 residues. CDR3 in amino acids: CASSYSLWQNTEAFF. DNA of the CDR3: TGTGCCAGCAGTTACAGTTTGTGGCAGAACACTGAAGCTTTCTTT.

V gene TRBV27 combines with J gene TRBJ1-1; 7 positions agree with TRBD1. This CDR3 comprises 15 residues. Trimming removed 1 base from V and 8 bases from J; junction bases left unmatched: 10. The germline CDR1 and CDR2 sequences are MNHEY and SMNVEV (reference sequence). CDR3 nucleotide sequence: TGTGCCAGCAGTTTATTTACAGGGGCGTTTAGAGAAGCTTTCTTT. Protein product: CASSLFTGAFREAFF.

V and J are TRBV28 and TRBJ1-5; 9 bases match TRBD1. Losses at the gene ends were 5 bases for V and 6 bases for J; bases not matched to a gene: 14. The CDR3 is 17 residues long. CDR1 and CDR2 from the germline V gene are MDHEN and SYDVKM. CDR3 sequence: CASSPYTGTGFLQPQHF. As DNA, the CDR3 is TGTGCCAGCAGTCCGTACACCGGGACAGGGTTTCTTCAGCCCCAGCATTTT.

The chain carries TRBV11-3 and TRBJ2-3, with D tentatively TRBD2 (5 bases). The germline V gene encodes CDR1 SGHNT and CDR2 YENEEA. V was clipped by 1 base and J by 5 bases, with 7 bases between them. The CDR3 consists of 13 residues. The CDR3 loop is CASSLAEEDTQYF. The CDR3 DNA reads as TGTGCCAGCAGCTTAGCGGAGGAAGATACGCAGTATTTT.

This sequence joins TRBV9 and TRBJ2-1; 9 bases agree with TRBD2. Germline V gene lookup returns CDR1 SGDLS and CDR2 YYNGEE. This CDR3 is built from 15 residues. Trimming removed 3 bases from V and 7 bases from J; junction bases left unmatched: 8. The CDR3 loop is CASSEVSGSGNEQFF. The CDR3 DNA reads TGTGCCAGCAGCGAGGTTAGCGGGAGTGGAAATGAGCAGTTCTTC.

This chain joins TRBV30 and TRBJ1-1; 12 nucleotides line up with TRBD1. The ends lost 3 bases at V and 4 bases at J; junction bases unmatched: 9. Germline lookup yields CDR1 GTSNPN and CDR2 SVGIG (reference sequence). This CDR3 comprises 16 residues. This chain's CDR3 is CAWREGTGGRGTEAFF. CDR3 nucleotide sequence: TGTGCCTGGAGGGAGGGGACAGGGGGCAGGGGCACTGAAGCTTTCTTT.

V and J are TRBV4-1 and TRBJ1-4, with D unresolved. Germline V CDR1 and CDR2: MGHRA, YSYEKL. Trimming pared 4 bases from V and 8 bases from J, leaving 8 bases between. This CDR3 region has 12 residues. The CDR3 reads CASSPEYEKLFF. CDR3 in DNA: TGCGCCAGCAGCCCGGAGTACGAAAAACTGTTTTTT.